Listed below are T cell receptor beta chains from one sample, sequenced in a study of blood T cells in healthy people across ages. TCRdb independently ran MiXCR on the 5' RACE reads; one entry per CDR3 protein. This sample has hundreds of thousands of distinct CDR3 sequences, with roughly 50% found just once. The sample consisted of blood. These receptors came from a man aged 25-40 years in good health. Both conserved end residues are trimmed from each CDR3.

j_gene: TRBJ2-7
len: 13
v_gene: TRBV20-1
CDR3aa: SARDGPSGYYEQY

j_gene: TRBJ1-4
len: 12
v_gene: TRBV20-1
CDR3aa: SARDRTVGEKLF

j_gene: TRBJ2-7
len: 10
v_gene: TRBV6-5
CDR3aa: ASTPRGYEQY

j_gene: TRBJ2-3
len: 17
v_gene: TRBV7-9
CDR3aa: ASSFPSRGGSNNTDTQY

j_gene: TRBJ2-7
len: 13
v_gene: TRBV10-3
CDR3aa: AISVREASTYEQY

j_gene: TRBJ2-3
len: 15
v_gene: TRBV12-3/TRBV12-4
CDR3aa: ASYLAGAPINRHTQY

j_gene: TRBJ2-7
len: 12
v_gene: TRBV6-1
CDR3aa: ATGRAADSYEQY

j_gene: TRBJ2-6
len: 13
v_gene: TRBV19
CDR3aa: ASSMEGTGGNVLT

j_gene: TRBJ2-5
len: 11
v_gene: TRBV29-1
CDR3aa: SVVWQGRYKQY

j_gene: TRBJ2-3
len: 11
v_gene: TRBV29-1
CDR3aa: SLRTSDTDTQY

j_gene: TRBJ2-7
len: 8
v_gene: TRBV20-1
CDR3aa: SAIHYEQY

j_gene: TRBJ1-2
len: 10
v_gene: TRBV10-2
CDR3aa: ASSGQGWGYT